This T cell receptor beta chain was sequenced during a study of blood T cell repertoires in COVID-19. Overall study: The study drew acute and convalescent COVID-19 samples from the United States, Italy and Spain. PBMCs, B-cell-depleted T cells, or T cells were the source of the cDNA or gDNA that made up the material.

V lost 5 bases and J lost 8, with 13 bases in between. Germline-derived CDR1 and CDR2 are GTSNPN and SVGIG (reference sequence). The CDR3 extends over 13 amino acids. Per the study methods: How many nucleated cells were present was estimated from reference gene primer amplification. Generated by immunoSEQ multiplex PCR, the TCRdb table keeps only in-frame clones and is missing some. The V and J calls and the clone size are those of that table, but D and trimming were determined from the DNA. Among 25,000 to 30,000 clones listed, approximately 84% were seen once. The receptor was derived from a man over 45 with active or convalescent COVID-19. The chain has TRBV30 and TRBJ1-6; D gene ambiguous. The sequencing input was peripheral blood. The CDR3 loop reads CAWATDRDSPLHF. The CDR3 DNA is TGTGCCTGGGCCACCGACCGGGATTCACCCCTCCACTTT.